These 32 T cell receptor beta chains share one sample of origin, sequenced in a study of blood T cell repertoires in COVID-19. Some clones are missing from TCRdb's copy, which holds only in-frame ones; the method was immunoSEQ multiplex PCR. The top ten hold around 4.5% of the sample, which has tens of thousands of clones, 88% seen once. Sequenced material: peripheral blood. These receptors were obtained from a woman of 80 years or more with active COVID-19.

The CDR3 bases are TGTGCCACCTCGACAGGGTCCGTAAATGAGCAGTTCTTC. Amino acids: CATSTGSVNEQFF. The chain joins TRBV2 to TRBJ2-1; 7 bases are a match to TRBD1. The trim removed 10 bases at V and 7 bases at J, leaving 10 bases unmatched. Germline CDR1 and CDR2: SNHLY and FYNNEI. This CDR3 is built from 13 residues.

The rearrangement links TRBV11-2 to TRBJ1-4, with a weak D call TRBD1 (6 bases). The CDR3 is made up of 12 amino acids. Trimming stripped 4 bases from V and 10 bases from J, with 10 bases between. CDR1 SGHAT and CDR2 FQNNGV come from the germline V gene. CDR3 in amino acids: CASSSPRGKLFF. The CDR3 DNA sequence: TGTGCCAGCAGCTCCCCCAGGGGAAAACTGTTTTTT.

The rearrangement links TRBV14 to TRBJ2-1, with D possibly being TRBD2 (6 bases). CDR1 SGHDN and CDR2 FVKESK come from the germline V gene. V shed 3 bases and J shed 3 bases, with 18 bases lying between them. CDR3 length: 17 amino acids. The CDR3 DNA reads TGTGCCAGCAGCCAGGCGAGGAATTTCGGGGGCTACAATGAGCAGTTCTTC. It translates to CASSQARNFGGYNEQFF.

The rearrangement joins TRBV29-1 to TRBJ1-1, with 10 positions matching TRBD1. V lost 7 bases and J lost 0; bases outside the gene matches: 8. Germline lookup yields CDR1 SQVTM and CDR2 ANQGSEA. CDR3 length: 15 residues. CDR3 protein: CSGIDRGRLNTEAFF. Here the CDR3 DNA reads TGCAGCGGTATCGACAGGGGGCGCTTGAACACTGAAGCTTTCTTT.

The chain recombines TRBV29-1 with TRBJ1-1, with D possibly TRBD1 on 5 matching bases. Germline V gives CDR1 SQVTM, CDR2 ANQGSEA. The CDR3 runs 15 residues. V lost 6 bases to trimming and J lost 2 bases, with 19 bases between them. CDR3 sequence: CSVRGGGGHNTEAFF. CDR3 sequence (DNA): TGCAGCGTCCGAGGCGGGGGGGGTCATAACACTGAAGCTTTCTTT.

The CDR3 sequence: CASSPSTGGRELFF. CDR3 nucleotide sequence: TGTGCCAGCAGTCCGTCCACAGGGGGCAGGGAGCTGTTTTTT. The chain employs TRBV27 and TRBJ2-2, with 9 bases that match TRBD1. Unmatched junction bases numbered 7, after V lost 5 bases and J lost 9 bases. The germline CDR1 and CDR2 sequences are MNHEY and SMNVEV (reference sequence). This CDR3 comprises 14 residues.

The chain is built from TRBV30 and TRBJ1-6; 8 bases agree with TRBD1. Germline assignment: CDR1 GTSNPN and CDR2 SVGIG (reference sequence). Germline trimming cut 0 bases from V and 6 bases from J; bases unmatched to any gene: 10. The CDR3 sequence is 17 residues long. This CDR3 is CAWSVFGQGAVNSPLHF. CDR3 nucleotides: TGTGCCTGGAGTGTATTTGGGCAGGGGGCTGTTAATTCACCCCTCCACTTT.

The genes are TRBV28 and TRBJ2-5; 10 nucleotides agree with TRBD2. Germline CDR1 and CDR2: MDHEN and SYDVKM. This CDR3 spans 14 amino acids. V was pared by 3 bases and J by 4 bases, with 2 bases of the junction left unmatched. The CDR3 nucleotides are TGTGCCAGCAGTTTGATAGCGGGAGGAGAGACCCAGTACTTC. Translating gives CASSLIAGGETQYF. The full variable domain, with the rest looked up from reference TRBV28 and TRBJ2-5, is DVKVTQSSRYLVKRTGEKVFLECVQDMDHENMFWYRQDPGLGLRLIYFSYDVKMKEKGDIPEGYSVSREKKERFSLILESASTNQTSMYLCASSLIAGGETQYFGPGTRLLVL.

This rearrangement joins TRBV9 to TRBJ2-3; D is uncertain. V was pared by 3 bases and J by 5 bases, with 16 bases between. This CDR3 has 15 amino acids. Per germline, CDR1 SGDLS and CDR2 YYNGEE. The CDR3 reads CASSASPLRGDTQYF. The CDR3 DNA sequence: TGTGCCAGCAGCGCATCTCCCTTAAGAGGAGATACGCAGTATTTT.

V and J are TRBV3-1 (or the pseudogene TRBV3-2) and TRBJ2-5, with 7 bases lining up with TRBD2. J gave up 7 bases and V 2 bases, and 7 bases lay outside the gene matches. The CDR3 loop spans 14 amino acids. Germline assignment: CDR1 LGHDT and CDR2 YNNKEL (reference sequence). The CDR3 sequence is CASSQIAGVGTQYF. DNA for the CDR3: TGTGCCAGCAGCCAAATCGCGGGGGTGGGGACCCAGTACTTC.

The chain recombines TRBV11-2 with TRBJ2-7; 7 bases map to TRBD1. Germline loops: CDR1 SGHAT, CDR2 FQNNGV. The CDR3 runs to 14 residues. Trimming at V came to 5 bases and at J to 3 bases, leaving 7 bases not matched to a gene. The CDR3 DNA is TGTGCCAGCAGCGTACGCCGGGACAGCTACGAGCAGTACTTC. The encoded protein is CASSVRRDSYEQYF. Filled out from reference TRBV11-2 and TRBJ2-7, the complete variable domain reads EAGVAQSPRYKIIEKRQSVAFWCNPISGHATLYWYQQILGQGPKLLIQFQNNGVVDDSQLPKDRFSAERLKGVDSTLKIQPAKLEDSAVYLCASSVRRDSYEQYFGPGTRLTVT.

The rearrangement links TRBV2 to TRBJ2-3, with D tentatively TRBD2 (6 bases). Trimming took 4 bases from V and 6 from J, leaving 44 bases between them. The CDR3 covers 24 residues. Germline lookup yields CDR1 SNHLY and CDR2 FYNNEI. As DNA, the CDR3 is TGTGCCAGCAGTGGGGGGTGGGGGGACTTTATCTATCTAGAGAGAAGCACCACACCGGATACGCAGTATTTT. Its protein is CASSGGWGDFIYLERSTTPDTQYF.

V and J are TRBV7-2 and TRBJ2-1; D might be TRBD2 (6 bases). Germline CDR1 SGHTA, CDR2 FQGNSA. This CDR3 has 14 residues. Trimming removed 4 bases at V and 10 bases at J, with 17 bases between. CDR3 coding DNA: TGTGCCAGCAGCTCGACTAGAATCCTAGTGGAGCAGTTCTTC. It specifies CASSSTRILVEQFF. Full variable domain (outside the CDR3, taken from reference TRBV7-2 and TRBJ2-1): GAGVSQSPSNKVTEKGKDVELRCDPISGHTALYWYRQSLGQGLEFLIYFQGNSAPDKSGLPSDRFSAERTGGSVSTLTIQRTQQEDSAVYLCASSSTRILVEQFFGPGTRLTVL.

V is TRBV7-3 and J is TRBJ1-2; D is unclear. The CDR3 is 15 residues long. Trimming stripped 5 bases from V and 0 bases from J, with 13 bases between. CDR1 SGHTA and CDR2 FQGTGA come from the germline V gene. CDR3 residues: CASSPMPGTNYGYTF. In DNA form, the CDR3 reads TGTGCCAGCAGCCCCATGCCGGGAACTAACTATGGCTACACCTTC.

The chain's CDR3 is CASSRELAQNTGELFF. CDR3 DNA: TGTGCCAGCAGCCGGGAACTAGCGCAGAACACCGGGGAGCTGTTTTTT. The V and J genes are TRBV14 and TRBJ2-2, with 7 bases that match TRBD2. V lost 4 bases to trimming and J lost 1 base; unmatched junction nucleotides: 6. The CDR3 is made up of 16 amino acids. Germline V gene data show CDR1 as SGHDN and CDR2 as FVKESK.

CDR3 sequence (DNA): TGCGCCAGCAGCTCACAGAACACCGGGGAGCTGTTTTTT. Protein sequence: CASSSQNTGELFF. This chain joins TRBV5-1 and TRBJ2-2; D unresolved. The germline V and J ends were trimmed by 3 bases and 1 base, with 4 bases remaining between them. The CDR3 length is 13 residues. Per germline, CDR1 SGHRS and CDR2 YFSETQ.

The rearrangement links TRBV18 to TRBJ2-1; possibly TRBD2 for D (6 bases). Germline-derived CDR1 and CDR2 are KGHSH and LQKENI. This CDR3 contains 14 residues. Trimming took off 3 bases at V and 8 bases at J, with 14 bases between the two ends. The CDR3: CASSPGEVIHEQFF. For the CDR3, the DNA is TGTGCCAGCTCACCTGGGGAGGTCATCCATGAGCAGTTCTTC.

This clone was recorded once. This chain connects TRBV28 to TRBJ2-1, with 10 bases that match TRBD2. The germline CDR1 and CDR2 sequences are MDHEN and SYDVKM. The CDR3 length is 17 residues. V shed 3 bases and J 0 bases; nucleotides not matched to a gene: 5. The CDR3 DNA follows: TGTGCCAGCAGTTTTGTTACTAGCGGGGCCTCCTACAATGAGCAGTTCTTC. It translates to CASSFVTSGASYNEQFF.

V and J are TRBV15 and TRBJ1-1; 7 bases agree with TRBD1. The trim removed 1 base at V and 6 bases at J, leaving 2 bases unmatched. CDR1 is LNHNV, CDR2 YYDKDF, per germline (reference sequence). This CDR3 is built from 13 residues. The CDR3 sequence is CATSRGRGAEAFF. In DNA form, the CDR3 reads TGTGCCACCAGCAGAGGCAGGGGGGCTGAAGCTTTCTTT.

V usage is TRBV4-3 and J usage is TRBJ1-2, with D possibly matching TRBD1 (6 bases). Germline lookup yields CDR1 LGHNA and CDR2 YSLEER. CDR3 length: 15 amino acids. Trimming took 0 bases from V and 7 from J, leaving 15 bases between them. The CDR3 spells CASSQDRYRVGGYTF. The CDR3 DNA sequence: TGCGCCAGCAGCCAAGATCGTTACAGGGTCGGTGGCTACACCTTC.

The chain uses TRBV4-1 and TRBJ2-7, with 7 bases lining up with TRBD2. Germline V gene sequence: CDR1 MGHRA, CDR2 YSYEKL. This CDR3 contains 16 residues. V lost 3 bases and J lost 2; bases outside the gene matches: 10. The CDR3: CASSHPPSGDTYEQYF. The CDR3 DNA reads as TGCGCCAGCAGCCACCCACCCAGCGGGGATACCTACGAGCAGTACTTC.

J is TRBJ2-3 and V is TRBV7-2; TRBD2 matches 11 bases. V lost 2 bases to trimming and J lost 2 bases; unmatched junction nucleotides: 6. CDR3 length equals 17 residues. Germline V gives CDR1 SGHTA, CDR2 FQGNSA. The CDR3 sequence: CASSLLGLAAHTDTQYF. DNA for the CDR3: TGTGCCAGCAGCTTACTGGGACTAGCGGCTCACACAGATACGCAGTATTTT.

This CDR3 is CASSLDRGGRVSEAFF. DNA for the CDR3: TGTGCCAGCAGTTTAGACCGGGGGGGCAGAGTATCTGAAGCTTTCTTT. This rearrangement joins TRBV28 to TRBJ1-1, with D maybe TRBD1 (6 bases). The CDR3 extends over 16 amino acids. Deletions cut 2 bases from V and 6 bases from J, with 19 bases between. Germline V gene data show CDR1 as MDHEN and CDR2 as SYDVKM.

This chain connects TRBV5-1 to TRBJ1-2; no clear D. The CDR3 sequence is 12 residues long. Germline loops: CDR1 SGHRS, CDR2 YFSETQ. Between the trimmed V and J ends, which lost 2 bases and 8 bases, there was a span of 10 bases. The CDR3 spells CASSFGGGGYTF. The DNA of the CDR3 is TGCGCCAGCAGCTTTGGTGGCGGCGGCTACACCTTC.

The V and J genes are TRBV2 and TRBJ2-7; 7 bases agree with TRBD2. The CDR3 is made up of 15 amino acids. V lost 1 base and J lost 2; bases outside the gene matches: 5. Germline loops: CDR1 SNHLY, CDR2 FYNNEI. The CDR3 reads CASSEETGGTYEQYF. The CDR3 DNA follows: TGTGCCAGCAGTGAAGAAACGGGAGGCACCTACGAGCAGTACTTC.

The CDR3 bases are TGTGCCAGCAGTGAAGTCTGGCAGGGCCCCAATCAGCCCCAGCATTTT. Encoded protein: CASSEVWQGPNQPQHF. V gene TRBV6-1 combines with J gene TRBJ1-5; D is possibly TRBD1 (5 bases). There are 16 residues in the CDR3. V was clipped by 1 base and J by 3 bases, with 13 bases between them. In germline, CDR1 is MNHNS, CDR2 SASEGT.

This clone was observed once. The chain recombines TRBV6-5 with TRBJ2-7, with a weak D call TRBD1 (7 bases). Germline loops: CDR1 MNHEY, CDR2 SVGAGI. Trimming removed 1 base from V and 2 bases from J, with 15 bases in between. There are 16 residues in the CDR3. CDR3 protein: CASSYYRTGGTYEQYF. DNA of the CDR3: TGTGCCAGCAGTTACTATCGGACAGGCGGGACCTACGAGCAGTACTTC.

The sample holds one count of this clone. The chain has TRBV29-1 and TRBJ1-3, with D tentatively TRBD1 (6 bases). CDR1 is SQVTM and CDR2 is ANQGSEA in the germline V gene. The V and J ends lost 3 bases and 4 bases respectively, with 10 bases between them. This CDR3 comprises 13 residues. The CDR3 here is CSVDFQGGNTIYF. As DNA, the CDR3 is TGCAGCGTTGATTTCCAGGGGGGAAACACCATATATTTT.

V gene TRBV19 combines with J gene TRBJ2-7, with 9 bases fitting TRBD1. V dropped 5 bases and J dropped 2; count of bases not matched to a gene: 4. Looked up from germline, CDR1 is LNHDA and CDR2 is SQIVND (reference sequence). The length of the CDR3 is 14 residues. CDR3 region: CASSDTGGAYEQYF. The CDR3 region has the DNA TGTGCCAGTAGTGATACAGGGGGCGCCTACGAGCAGTACTTC.

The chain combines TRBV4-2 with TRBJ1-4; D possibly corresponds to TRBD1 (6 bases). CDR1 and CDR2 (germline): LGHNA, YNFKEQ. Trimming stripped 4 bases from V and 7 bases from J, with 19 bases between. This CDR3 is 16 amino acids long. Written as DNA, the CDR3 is TGTGCCAGCAGCCCGCGGGCAGGGGTTGGGGGTGAAAAACTGTTTTTT. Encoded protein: CASSPRAGVGGEKLFF.

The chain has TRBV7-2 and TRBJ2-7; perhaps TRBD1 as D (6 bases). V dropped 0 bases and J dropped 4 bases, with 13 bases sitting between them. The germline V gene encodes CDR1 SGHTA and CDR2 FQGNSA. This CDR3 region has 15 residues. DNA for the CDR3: TGTGCCAGCAGCTTAGCCCCACAGGGTTGGTACGAGCAGTACTTC. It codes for CASSLAPQGWYEQYF. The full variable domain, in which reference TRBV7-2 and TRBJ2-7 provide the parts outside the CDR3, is GAGVSQSPSNKVTEKGKDVELRCDPISGHTALYWYRQSLGQGLEFLIYFQGNSAPDKSGLPSDRFSAERTGGSVSTLTIQRTQQEDSAVYLCASSLAPQGWYEQYFGPGTRLTVT.

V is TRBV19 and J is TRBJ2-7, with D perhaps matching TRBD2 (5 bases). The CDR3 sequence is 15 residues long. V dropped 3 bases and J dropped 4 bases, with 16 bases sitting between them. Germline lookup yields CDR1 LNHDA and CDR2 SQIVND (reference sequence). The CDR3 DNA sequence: TGTGCCAGTAGTATTGGCCTAGCTCTTATGTACGAGCAGTACTTC. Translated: CASSIGLALMYEQYF. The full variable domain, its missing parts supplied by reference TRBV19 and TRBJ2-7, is DGGITQSPKYLFRKEGQNVTLSCEQNLNHDAMYWYRQDPGQGLRLIYYSQIVNDFQKGDIAEGYSVSREKKESFPLTVTSAQKNPTAFYLCASSIGLALMYEQYFGPGTRLTVT.